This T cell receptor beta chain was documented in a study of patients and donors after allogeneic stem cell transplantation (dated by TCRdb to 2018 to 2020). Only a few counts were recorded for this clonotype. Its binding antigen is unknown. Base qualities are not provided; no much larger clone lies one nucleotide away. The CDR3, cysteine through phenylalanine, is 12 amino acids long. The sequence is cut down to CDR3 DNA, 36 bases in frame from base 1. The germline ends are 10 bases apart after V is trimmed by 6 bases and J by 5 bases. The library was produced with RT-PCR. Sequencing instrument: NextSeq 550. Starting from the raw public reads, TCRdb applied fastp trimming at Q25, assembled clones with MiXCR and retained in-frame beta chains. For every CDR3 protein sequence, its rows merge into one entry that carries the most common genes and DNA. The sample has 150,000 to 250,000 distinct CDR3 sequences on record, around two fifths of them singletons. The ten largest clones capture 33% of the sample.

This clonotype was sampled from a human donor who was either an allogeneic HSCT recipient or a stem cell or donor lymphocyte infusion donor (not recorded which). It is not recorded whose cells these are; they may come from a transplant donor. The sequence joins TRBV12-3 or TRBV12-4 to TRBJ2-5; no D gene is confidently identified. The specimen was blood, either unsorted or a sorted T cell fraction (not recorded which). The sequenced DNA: TGTGCCAGCAGCACATGGATCGAGACCCAGTACTTC. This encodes CASSTWIETQYF.